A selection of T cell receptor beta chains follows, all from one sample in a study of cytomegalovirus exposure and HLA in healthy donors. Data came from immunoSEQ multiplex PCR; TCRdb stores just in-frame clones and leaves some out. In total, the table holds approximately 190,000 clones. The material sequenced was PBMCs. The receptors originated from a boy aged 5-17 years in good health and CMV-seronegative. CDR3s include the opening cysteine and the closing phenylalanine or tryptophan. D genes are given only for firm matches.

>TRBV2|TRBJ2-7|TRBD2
CASSSTSGGFYEQYF
TGTGCCAGCAGTTCAACTAGCGGGGGTTTCTACGAGCAGTACTTC
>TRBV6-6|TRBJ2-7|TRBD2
CASRLAGGEQYF
TGTGCCAGCAGGCTCGCGGGAGGCGAGCAGTACTTC
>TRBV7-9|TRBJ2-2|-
CASSKEITLTGELFF
TGTGCCAGCAGCAAAGAAATCACTCTCACCGGGGAGCTGTTTTTT
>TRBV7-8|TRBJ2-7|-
CASSLGSVSSYEQYF
TGTGCCAGCAGCTTAGGTAGCGTAAGCTCCTACGAGCAGTACTTC
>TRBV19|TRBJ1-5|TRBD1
CASTYRGGNQPQHF
TGTGCCAGTACCTACAGGGGTGGAAATCAGCCCCAGCATTTT
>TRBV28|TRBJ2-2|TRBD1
CASSGTGPNTGELFF
TGTGCCAGCAGCGGGACAGGGCCCAACACCGGGGAGCTGTTTTTT
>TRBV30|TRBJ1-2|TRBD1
CAWSETGDGYTF
TGTGCCTGGAGTGAGACAGGGGATGGCTACACCTTC
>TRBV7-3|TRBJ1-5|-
CASSPQGGQPQHF
TGTGCCAGCAGCCCCCAGGGCGGTCAGCCCCAGCATTTT
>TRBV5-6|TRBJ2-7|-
CASSLSLTGGEQYF
TGTGCCAGCAGCTTGTCGCTGACAGGAGGCGAGCAGTACTTC
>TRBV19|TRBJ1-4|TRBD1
CASSIGGTGDEKLFF
TGTGCCAGTAGTATAGGAGGGACAGGGGATGAAAAACTGTTTTTT
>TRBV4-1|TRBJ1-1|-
CASSQALVDSTAEAFF
TGCGCCAGCAGCCAAGCTCTCGTGGACAGCACCGCAGAAGCTTTCTTT
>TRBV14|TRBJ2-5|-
CASRAPGETQYF
TGTGCCAGCAGGGCCCCAGGGGAGACCCAGTACTTC
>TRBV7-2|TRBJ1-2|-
CASSSGKVARGYTF
TGTGCCAGCAGCTCAGGGAAAGTGGCGAGAGGCTACACCTTC
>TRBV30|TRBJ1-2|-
CAWSLTGNYGYTF
TGTGCCTGGAGTTTAACAGGAAACTATGGCTACACCTTC
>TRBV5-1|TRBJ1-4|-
CASSFAQTTNEKLFF
TGCGCCAGCAGCTTCGCACAGACAACTAATGAAAAACTGTTTTTT
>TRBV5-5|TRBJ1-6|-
CASSLAGFNSPLHF
TGTGCCAGCAGCTTGGCCGGGTTTAATTCACCCCTCCACTTT
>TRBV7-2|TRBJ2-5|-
CASSSSLRGQETQYF
TGTGCCAGCAGCTCGTCCCTTAGGGGGCAAGAGACCCAGTACTTC
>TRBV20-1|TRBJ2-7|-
CSAIGAYEQYF
TGCAGTGCGATCGGAGCCTACGAGCAGTACTTC
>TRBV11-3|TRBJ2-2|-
CASSLDGGRNTGELFF
TGTGCCAGCAGCTTAGATGGGGGCAGGAACACCGGGGAGCTGTTTTTT
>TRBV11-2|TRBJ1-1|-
CASSLSLTLNTEAFF
TGTGCCAGCAGCTTGAGCTTAACCTTGAACACTGAAGCTTTCTTT
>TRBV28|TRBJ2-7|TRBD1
CASSPTGGSYEQYF
TGTGCCAGCAGTCCGACAGGGGGCTCCTACGAGCAGTACTTC
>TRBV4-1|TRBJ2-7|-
CASSQEPLREQYF
TGCGCCAGCAGCCAAGAGCCTCTGAGGGAGCAGTACTTC
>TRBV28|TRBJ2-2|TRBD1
CASGTGTEDTGELFF
TGTGCCAGCGGGACCGGGACAGAGGACACCGGGGAGCTGTTTTTT
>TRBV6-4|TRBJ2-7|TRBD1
CASSDSRQGSYEQYF
TGTGCCAGCAGTGACTCCCGACAGGGGTCCTACGAGCAGTACTTC
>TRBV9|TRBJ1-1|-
CASSVDITGYMNTEAFF
TGTGCCAGCAGCGTAGACATAACGGGGTACATGAACACTGAAGCTTTCTTT
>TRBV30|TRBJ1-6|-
CAWTNRHNSPLHF
TGTGCCTGGACAAACAGACATAATTCACCCCTCCACTTT
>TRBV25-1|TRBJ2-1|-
CASSLTRGSYNEQFF
TGTGCCAGCAGTCTCACTAGGGGGTCCTACAATGAGCAGTTCTTC
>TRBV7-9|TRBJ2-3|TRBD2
CASSSLGGGFTDTQYF
TGTGCCAGCAGCTCCCTCGGCGGGGGGTTCACAGATACGCAGTATTTT
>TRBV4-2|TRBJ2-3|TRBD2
CASSQEETSGGKDTQYF
TGTGCCAGCAGCCAAGAGGAGACTAGCGGGGGGAAGGATACGCAGTATTTT
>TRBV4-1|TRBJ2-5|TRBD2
CASRRVSGGLQETQYF
TGCGCCAGCAGGAGGGTCAGCGGGGGATTACAAGAGACCCAGTACTTC
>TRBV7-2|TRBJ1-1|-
CASSSNLRGGNTEAFF
TGTGCCAGCAGCTCCAACCTCAGGGGTGGGAACACTGAAGCTTTCTTT
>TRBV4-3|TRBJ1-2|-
CASSQDAQESIYGYTF
TGCGCCAGCAGCCAAGATGCACAGGAGTCAATCTATGGCTACACCTTC
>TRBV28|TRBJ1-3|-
CASSFETKGYTIYF
TGTGCCAGCAGTTTTGAGACAAAAGGTTACACCATATATTTT
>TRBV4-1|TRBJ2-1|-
CASSLVLTGDSYNEQFF
TGCGCCAGCAGCCTAGTTCTGACGGGGGACTCCTACAATGAGCAGTTCTTC
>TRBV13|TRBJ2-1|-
CASTSKVIGDEQFF
TGTGCCAGCACCTCCAAGGTTATAGGGGATGAGCAGTTCTTC
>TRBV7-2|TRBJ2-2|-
CASSLVAGALTGELFF
TGTGCCAGCAGCTTAGTCGCGGGGGCACTCACCGGGGAGCTGTTTTTT
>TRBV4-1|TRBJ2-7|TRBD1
CASSPDRGNYEQYF
TGCGCCAGCAGCCCGGACAGGGGAAACTACGAGCAGTACTTC
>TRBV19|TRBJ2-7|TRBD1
CASLDRGEQYF
TGTGCCAGCTTGGACAGGGGCGAGCAGTACTTC
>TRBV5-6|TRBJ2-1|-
CASSLAVASHYTYNEQFF
TGTGCCAGCAGCTTGGCCGTGGCGAGCCACTACACTTACAATGAGCAGTTCTTC
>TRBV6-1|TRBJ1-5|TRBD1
CASKETGNQPQHF
TGTGCCAGCAAAGAGACAGGGAATCAGCCCCAGCATTTT
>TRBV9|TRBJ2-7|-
CASSPTSTGTLYEQYF
TGTGCCAGCAGCCCCACATCGACAGGGACTCTCTACGAGCAGTACTTC
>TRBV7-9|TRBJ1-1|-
CASSLALRGGAGMNTEAFF
TGTGCCAGCAGCTTAGCGCTAAGAGGGGGGGCTGGGATGAACACTGAAGCTTTCTTT
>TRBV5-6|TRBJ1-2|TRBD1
CASGTAFNYGYTF
TGTGCCAGTGGGACAGCCTTTAACTATGGCTACACCTTC
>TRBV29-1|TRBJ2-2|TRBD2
CSVLWTSGWNTGELFF
TGCAGCGTTCTTTGGACTAGCGGGTGGAACACCGGGGAGCTGTTTTTT
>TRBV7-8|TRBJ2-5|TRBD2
CASSHLVSGGVDVTQYF
TGTGCCAGCAGCCATTTGGTTAGCGGGGGGGTAGATGTGACCCAGTACTTC
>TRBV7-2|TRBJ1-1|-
CALTTGGTEAFF
TGTGCCCTCACCACGGGTGGCACTGAAGCTTTCTTT
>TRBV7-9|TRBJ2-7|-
CASSQSYRDTSYEQYF
TGTGCCAGCAGCCAATCTTACCGGGACACTTCCTACGAGCAGTACTTC